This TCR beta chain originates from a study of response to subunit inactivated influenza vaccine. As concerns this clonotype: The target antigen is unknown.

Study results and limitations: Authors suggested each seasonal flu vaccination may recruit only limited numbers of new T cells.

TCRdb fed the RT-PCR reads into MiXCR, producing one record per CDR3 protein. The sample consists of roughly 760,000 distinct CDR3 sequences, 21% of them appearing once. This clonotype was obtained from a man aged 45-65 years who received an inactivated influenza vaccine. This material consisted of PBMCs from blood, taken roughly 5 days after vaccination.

CDR3 nucleotide sequence: TGTGCCAGCTCACCAGCGAGTTTAACAATGAGCGGTTCCCCGCAGTTCTTC. Amino acids: CASSPASLTMSGSPQFF. This sequence joins TRBV18 and TRBJ2-1; TRBD2 might be the D (5 bases). Deletions cut 2 bases from V and 12 bases from J, with 26 bases between. The CDR3 loop spans 17 amino acids. Germline loops: CDR1 KGHSH, CDR2 LQKENI.